A few counts support the clone carrying this TCR beta chain. The data are from a study of blood T cell repertoires in COVID-19. Assay used: immunoSEQ multiplex PCR; TCRdb lists only in-frame clones, some missing. The table records about 200,000 clones, around 92% of them present only once. CDR1 MDHEN and CDR2 SYDVKM come from the germline V gene. The CDR3 spans 15 residues. Trimming removed 4 bases at V and 3 bases at J, with 13 bases between. The age range of participants was 18 to 89 years, with residence in fewer than 25 US areas. The TCR originated in a woman between 18 and 30 years old who had recovered from COVID-19. The chain couples TRBV28 to TRBJ1-5; TRBD1 is a possible D gene (6 bases). The sequencing sample was made of PBMCs or T cells enriched from blood (not recorded which). In nucleotides, the CDR3 is TGTGCCAGCAGTTACCTAACAGGGAACAATCAGCCCCAGCATTTT. Translation: CASSYLTGNNQPQHF. Complete variable domain (other parts from reference TRBV28 and TRBJ1-5): DVKVTQSSRYLVKRTGEKVFLECVQDMDHENMFWYRQDPGLGLRLIYFSYDVKMKEKGDIPEGYSVSREKKERFSLILESASTNQTSMYLCASSYLTGNNQPQHFGDGTRLSIL.